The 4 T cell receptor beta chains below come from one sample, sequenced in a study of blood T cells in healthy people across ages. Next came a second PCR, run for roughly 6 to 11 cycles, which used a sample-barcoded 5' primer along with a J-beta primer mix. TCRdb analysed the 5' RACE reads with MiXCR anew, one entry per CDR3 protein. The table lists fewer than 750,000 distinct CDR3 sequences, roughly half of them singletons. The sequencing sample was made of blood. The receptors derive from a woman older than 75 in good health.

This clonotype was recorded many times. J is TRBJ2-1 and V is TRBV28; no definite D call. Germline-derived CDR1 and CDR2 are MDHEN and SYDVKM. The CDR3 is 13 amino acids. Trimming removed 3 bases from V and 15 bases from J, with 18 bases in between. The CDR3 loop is CASSFSHSRLGFF. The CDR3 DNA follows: TGTGCCAGCAGTTTTTCTCACTCCCGGTTAGGGTTCTTC. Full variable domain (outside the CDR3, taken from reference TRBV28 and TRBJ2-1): DVKVTQSSRYLVKRTGEKVFLECVQDMDHENMFWYRQDPGLGLRLIYFSYDVKMKEKGDIPEGYSVSREKKERFSLILESASTNQTSMYLCASSFSHSRLGFFGPGTRLTVL.

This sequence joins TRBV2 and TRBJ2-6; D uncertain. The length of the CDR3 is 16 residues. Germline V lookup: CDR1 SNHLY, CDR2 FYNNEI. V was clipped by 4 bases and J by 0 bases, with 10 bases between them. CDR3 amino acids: CASSVPPASGANVLTF. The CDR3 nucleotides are TGTGCCAGCAGTGTCCCCCCGGCCTCTGGGGCCAACGTCCTGACTTTC. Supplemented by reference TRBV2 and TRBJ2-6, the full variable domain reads EPEVTQTPSHQVTQMGQEVILRCVPISNHLYFYWYRQILGQKVEFLVSFYNNEISEKSEIFDDQFSVERPDGSNFTLKIRSTKLEDSAMYFCASSVPPASGANVLTFGAGSRLTVL.

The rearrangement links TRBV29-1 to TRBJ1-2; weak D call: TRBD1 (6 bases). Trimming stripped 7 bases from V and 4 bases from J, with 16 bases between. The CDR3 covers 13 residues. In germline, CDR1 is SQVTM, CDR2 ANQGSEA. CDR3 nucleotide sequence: TGCAGCGCCAAGGACAGTTTGGGCTATGGCTACACCTTC. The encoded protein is CSAKDSLGYGYTF.

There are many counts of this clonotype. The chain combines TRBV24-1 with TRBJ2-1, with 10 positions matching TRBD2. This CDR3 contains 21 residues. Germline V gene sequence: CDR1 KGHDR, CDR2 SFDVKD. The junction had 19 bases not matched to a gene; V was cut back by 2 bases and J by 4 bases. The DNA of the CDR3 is TGTGCCACCAGTGATTCCGGACCGGGACTAGCGACGAGGTGGGGATACAATGAGCAGTTCTTC. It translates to CATSDSGPGLATRWGYNEQFF.